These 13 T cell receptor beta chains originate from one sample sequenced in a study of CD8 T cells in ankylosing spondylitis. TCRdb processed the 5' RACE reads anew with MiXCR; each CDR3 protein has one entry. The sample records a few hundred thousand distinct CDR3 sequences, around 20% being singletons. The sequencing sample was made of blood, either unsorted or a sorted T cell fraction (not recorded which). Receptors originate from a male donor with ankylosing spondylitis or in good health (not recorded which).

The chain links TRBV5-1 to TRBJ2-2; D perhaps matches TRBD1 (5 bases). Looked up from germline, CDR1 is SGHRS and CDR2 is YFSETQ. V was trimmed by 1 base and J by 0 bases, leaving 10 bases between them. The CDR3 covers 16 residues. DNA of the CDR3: TGCGCCAGCAGCTTGACGACAGCAGCGAACACCGGGGAGCTGTTTTTT. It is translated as CASSLTTAANTGELFF.

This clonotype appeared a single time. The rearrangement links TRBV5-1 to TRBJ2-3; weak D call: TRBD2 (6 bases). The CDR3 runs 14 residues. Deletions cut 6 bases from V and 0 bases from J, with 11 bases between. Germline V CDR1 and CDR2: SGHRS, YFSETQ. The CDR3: CASNGGISTDTQYF. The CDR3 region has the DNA TGCGCCAGCAACGGCGGGATAAGCACAGATACGCAGTATTTT.

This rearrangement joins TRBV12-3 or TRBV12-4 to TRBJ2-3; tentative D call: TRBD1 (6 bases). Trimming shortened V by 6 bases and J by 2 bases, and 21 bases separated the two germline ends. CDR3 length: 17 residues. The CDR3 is CASSLSPGRGYTDTQYF. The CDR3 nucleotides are TGTGCCAGCAGCCTTAGCCCGGGCAGGGGCTACACAGATACGCAGTATTTT.

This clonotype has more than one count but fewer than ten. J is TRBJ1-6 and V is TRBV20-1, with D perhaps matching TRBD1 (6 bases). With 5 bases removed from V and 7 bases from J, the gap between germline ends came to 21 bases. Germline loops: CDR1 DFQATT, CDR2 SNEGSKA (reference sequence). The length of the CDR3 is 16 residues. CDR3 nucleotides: TGCAGTGCTTCCCCGGGGGGGCCTACATTGAATTCACCCCTCCACTTT. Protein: CSASPGGPTLNSPLHF.

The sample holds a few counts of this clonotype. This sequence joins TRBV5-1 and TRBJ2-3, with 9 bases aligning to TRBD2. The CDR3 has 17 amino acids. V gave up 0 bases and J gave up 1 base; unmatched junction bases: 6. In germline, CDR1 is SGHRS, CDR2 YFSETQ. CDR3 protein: CASSLASGRHRTDTQYF. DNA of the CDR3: TGCGCCAGCAGCTTGGCGAGCGGGAGGCATCGCACAGATACGCAGTATTTT.

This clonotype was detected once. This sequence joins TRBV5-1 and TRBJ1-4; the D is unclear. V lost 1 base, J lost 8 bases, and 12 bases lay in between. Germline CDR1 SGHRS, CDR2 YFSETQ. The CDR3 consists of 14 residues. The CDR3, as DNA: TGCGCCAGCAGCTTGACGGTAATGAAGGAAAAACTGTTTTTT. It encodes CASSLTVMKEKLFF. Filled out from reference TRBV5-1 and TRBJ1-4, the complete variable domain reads KAGVTQTPRYLIKTRGQQVTLSCSPISGHRSVSWYQQTPGQGLQFLFEYFSETQRNKGNFPGRFSGRQFSNSRSEMNVSTLELGDSALYLCASSLTVMKEKLFFGSGTQLSVL.

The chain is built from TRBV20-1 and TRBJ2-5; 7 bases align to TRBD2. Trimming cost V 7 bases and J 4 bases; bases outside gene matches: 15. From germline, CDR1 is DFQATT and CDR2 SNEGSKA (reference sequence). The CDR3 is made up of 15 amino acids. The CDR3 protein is CSVPDAGLTSETQYF. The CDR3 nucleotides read TGCAGTGTGCCGGATGCGGGACTAACTTCAGAGACCCAGTACTTC.

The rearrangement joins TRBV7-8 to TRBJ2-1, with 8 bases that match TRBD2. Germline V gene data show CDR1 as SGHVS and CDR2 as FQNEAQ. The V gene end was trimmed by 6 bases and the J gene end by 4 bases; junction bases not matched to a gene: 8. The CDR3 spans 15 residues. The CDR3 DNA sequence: TGTGCCAGCAGTTTGAGTAGCGGGGCTTACAATGAGCAGTTCTTC. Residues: CASSLSSGAYNEQFF.

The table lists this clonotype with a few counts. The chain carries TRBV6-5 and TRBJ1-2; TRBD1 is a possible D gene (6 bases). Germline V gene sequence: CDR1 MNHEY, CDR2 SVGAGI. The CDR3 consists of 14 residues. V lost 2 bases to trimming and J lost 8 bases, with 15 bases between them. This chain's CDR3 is CASSYLGTIAGYTF. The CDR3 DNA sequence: TGTGCCAGCAGTTACCTCGGGACAATTGCCGGCTACACCTTC.

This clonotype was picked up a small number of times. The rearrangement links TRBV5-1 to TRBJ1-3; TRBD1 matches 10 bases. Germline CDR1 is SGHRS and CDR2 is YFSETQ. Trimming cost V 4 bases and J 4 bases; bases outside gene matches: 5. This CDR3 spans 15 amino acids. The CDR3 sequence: CASSPGQGIGNTIYF. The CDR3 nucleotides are TGCGCCAGCAGCCCGGGACAGGGGATCGGAAACACCATATATTTT. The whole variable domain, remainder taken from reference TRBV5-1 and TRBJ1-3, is KAGVTQTPRYLIKTRGQQVTLSCSPISGHRSVSWYQQTPGQGLQFLFEYFSETQRNKGNFPGRFSGRQFSNSRSEMNVSTLELGDSALYLCASSPGQGIGNTIYFGEGSWLTVV.

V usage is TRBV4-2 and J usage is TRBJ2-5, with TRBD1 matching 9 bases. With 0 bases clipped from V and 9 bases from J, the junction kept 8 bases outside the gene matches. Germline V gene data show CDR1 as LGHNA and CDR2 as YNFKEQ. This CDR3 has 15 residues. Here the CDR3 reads CASSQDLGQGGAQYF. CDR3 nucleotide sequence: TGTGCCAGCAGCCAAGATCTGGGACAGGGTGGGGCCCAGTACTTC.

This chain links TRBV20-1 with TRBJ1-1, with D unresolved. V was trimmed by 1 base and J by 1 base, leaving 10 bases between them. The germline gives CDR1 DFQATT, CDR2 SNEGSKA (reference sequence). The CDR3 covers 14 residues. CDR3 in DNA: TGCAGTGCTAGAGTCGGCGGGAAGAACACTGAAGCTTTCTTT. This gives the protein CSARVGGKNTEAFF.

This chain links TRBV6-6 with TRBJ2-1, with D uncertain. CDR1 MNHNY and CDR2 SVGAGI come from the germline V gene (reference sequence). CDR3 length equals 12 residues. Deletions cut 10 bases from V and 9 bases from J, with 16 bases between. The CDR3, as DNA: TGTGCCATCAGGAAAGGGCTTTCTGAGCAGTTCTTC. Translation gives CAIRKGLSEQFF.